This TCR beta chain derives from a study of blood T cell repertoires in COVID-19. About the research overall: Samples of COVID-19 (acute and convalescent) were obtained from the United States, Italy and Spain. In each case, the material was cDNA or gDNA derived from T cells, B-cell-depleted T cells, or PBMCs.

CDR3 length: 14 residues. Germline CDR1 and CDR2: MNHEY and SVGAGI. The junction had 3 bases not matched to a gene; V was cut back by 6 bases and J by 0 bases. Authors' data handling: It was from reference gene primer amplification that nucleated cell counts were estimated. Using immunoSEQ multiplex PCR, the repertoire was profiled, and TCRdb retains in-frame clones only, with some absent. V and J calls and clone size are as listed in that table; D and trimming were resolved from the DNA. The sample holds some 22,000 clones; approximately 88% are singletons and the top ten take roughly 22%. The sample taken for sequencing was peripheral blood. This clonotype was sampled from a man between 70 and 80 years old in a cohort sampled during active COVID-19. The V and J genes are TRBV6-5 and TRBJ2-7; TRBD1 matches at 9 bases. CDR3 region: CASRWTGVSYEQYF. CDR3 sequence (DNA): TGTGCCAGCAGATGGACAGGGGTCTCCTACGAGCAGTACTTC.